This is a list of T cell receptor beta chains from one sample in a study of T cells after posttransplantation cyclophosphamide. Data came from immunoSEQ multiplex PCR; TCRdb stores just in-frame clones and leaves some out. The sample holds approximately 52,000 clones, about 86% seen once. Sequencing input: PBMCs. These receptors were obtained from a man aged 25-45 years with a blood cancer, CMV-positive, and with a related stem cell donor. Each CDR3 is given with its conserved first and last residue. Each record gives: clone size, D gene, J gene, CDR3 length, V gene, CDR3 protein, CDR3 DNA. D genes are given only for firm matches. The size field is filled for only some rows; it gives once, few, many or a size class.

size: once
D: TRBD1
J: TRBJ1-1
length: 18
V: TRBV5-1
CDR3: CASSLVATGGGKDTEAFF
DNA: TGCGCCAGCAGCTTGGTGGCGACAGGGGGCGGGAAGGACACTGAAGCTTTCTTT

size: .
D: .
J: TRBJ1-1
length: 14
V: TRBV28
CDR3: CASTGGGSNTEAFF
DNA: TGTGCCAGCACCGGTGGAGGATCGAACACTGAAGCTTTCTTT

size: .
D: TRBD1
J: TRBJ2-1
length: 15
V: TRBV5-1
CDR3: CASSLTGGGYNEQFF
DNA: TGCGCCAGCAGCTTGACAGGGGGAGGCTACAATGAGCAGTTCTTC

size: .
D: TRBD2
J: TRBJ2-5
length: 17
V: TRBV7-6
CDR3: CASSLSGGEGPLQTQYF
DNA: TGTGCCAGCAGCTTATCTGGTGGGGAGGGCCCCCTCCAGACCCAGTACTTC

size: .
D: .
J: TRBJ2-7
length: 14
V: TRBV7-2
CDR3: CASSLVASGYEQYF
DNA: TGTGCCAGCAGCTTAGTGGCCTCAGGCTACGAGCAGTACTTC

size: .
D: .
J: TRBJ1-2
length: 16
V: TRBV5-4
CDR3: CASSLVGGRGGYGYTF
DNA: TGTGCCAGCAGCTTGGTTGGAGGGAGGGGGGGCTATGGCTACACCTTC

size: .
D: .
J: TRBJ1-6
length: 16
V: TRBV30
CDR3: CAWSIDRSGDQAPLHF
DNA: TGTGCCTGGAGTATTGATCGTTCAGGGGACCAGGCCCCCCTCCACTTT

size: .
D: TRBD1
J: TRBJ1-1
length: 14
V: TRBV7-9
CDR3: CASSPGQGGTEAFF
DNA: TGTGCCAGCAGCCCTGGACAGGGCGGCACTGAAGCTTTCTTT

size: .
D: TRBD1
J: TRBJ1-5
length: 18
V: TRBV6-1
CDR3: CASSEATLTGGSAQPQHF
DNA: TGTGCCAGCAGTGAAGCGACATTAACAGGGGGCTCTGCTCAGCCCCAGCATTTT

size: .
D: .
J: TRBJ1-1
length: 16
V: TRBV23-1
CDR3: CASSQTWPAEGYEAFF
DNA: TGCGCCAGCAGTCAGACCTGGCCCGCCGAGGGTTATGAAGCTTTCTTT

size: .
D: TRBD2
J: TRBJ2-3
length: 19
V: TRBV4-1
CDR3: CASTLRVAGAGTSTDTQYF
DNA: TGCGCCAGCACCTTAAGGGTAGCGGGAGCGGGGACTAGCACAGATACGCAGTATTTT

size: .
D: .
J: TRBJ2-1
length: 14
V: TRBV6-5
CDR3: CASSEGQTRNEQFF
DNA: TGTGCCAGCAGTGAGGGACAAACTAGGAATGAGCAGTTCTTC

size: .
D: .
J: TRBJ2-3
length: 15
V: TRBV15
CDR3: CATSRVRGIPDTQYF
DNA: TGTGCCACCAGCAGAGTAAGAGGTATTCCAGATACGCAGTATTTT

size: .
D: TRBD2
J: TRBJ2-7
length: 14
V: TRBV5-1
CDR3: CASSLKRESGEQYF
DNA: TGCGCCAGCAGCTTGAAGCGGGAGTCGGGAGAGCAGTACTTC

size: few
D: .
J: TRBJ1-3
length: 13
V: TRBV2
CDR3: CATASRLANTIYF
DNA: TGTGCCACCGCGTCCAGGTTGGCGAACACCATATATTTT

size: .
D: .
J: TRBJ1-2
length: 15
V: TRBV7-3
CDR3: CASSLMGSPRYGYTF
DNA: TGTGCCAGCAGCTTAATGGGCAGCCCCCGCTATGGCTACACCTTC

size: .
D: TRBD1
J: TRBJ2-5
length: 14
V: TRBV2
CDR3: CASSEGTGGRTQYF
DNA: TGTGCCAGCAGTGAAGGGACAGGGGGACGGACCCAGTACTTC

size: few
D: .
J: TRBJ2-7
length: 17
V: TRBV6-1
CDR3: CASSEAARGERPYEQYF
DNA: TGTGCCAGCAGTGAAGCGGCGCGGGGTGAGAGACCCTACGAGCAGTACTTC

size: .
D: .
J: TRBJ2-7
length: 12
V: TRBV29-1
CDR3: CSVSSQAYEQYF
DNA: TGCAGCGTATCTAGCCAAGCCTACGAGCAGTACTTC

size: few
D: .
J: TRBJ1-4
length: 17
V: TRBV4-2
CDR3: CASSQSSNGGINEKLFF
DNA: TGTGCCAGCAGCCAATCGTCAAACGGGGGGATTAATGAAAAACTGTTTTTT

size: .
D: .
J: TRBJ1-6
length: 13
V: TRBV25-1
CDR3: CASTPGENSPLHF
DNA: TGTGCCAGCACCCCCGGGGAGAATTCACCCCTCCACTTT

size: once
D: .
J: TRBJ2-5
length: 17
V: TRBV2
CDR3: CASSEALGGAIQETQYF
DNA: TGTGCCAGCAGTGAAGCCCTAGGGGGAGCTATCCAAGAGACCCAGTACTTC

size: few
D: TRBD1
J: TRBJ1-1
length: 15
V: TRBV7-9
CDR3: CASSLATGPNTEAFF
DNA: TGTGCCAGCAGCTTAGCGACAGGGCCGAACACTGAAGCTTTCTTT

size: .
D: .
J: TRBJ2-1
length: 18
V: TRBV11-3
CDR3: CASSLDQGGSSSYNEQFF
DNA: TGTGCCAGCAGCTTAGATCAAGGGGGTTCTAGCTCCTACAATGAGCAGTTCTTC

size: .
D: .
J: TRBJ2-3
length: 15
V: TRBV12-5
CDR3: CASSLGGGGTDTQYF
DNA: TGTGCTAGTAGCTTGGGGGGCGGTGGCACAGATACGCAGTATTTT

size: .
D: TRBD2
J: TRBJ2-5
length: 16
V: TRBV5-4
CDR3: CASSLRLANLQETQYF
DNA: TGTGCCAGCAGCTTAAGACTAGCCAACTTGCAAGAGACCCAGTACTTC

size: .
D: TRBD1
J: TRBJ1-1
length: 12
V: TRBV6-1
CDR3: CASRKTGDRAFF
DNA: TGTGCCAGCAGGAAGACAGGGGACAGAGCTTTCTTT

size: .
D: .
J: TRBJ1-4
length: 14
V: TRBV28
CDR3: CASSTEGVNEKLFF
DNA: TGTGCCAGCAGCACCGAAGGGGTTAATGAAAAACTGTTTTTT

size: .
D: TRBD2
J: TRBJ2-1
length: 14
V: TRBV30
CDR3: CAWVASGTYNEQFF
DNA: TGTGCCTGGGTAGCTAGCGGGACATACAATGAGCAGTTCTTC

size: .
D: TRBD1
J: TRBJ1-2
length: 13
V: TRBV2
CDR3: CASSVDREGGYTF
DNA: TGTGCCAGCAGTGTGGACAGGGAGGGCGGCTACACCTTC

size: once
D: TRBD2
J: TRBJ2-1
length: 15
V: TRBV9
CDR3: CASSSRTSGYNEQFF
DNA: TGTGCCAGCAGCTCCCGGACTAGCGGATACAATGAGCAGTTCTTC

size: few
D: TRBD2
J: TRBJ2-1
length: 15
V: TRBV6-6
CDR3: CASKVAGGPDREQFF
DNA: TGTGCCAGCAAGGTAGCGGGAGGGCCAGACCGGGAGCAGTTCTTC